Given below is one T cell receptor (beta chain) in context. Antigen unknown. These data are taken from a study of cytomegalovirus exposure and HLA in healthy donors. Study in general: From donors who were HLA-typed, an early data release held 70 million to 90 million unique TCRs.

General study findings and limits: Being productive about 87% or about 30% of the time was typical of most TCR beta V segments in an earlier analysis. Reports credit the classifier with highly specific, highly sensitive diagnosis of cytomegalovirus status.

Germline lookup yields CDR1 MNHEY and CDR2 SVGAGI. J was trimmed by 9 bases and V by 6 bases; bases with no gene match: 4. This CDR3 spans 13 amino acids. The PCR contained 60 Vbeta and 13 Jbeta primers. Per the study methods: An analysis performed later counted 75 million to 80 million unique TCR beta chains (around 11 million of them shared). Some clones are missing from TCRdb's copy, which holds only in-frame ones; the method was immunoSEQ multiplex PCR. Clone size and V and J calls were adopted from that table, with D and trimming inferred from the DNA. The sample carries 200,000 to 250,000 clones, roughly 80% recorded once.

The specimen sequenced was PBMCs. The clonotype originates from a young man in good health and CMV-seronegative. V usage is TRBV6-5 and J usage is TRBJ2-1; 11 bases match TRBD1. The CDR3 DNA is TGTGCCAGCAGGGGGACAGGGGGTGGTGAGCAGTTCTTC. Residues: CASRGTGGGEQFF.